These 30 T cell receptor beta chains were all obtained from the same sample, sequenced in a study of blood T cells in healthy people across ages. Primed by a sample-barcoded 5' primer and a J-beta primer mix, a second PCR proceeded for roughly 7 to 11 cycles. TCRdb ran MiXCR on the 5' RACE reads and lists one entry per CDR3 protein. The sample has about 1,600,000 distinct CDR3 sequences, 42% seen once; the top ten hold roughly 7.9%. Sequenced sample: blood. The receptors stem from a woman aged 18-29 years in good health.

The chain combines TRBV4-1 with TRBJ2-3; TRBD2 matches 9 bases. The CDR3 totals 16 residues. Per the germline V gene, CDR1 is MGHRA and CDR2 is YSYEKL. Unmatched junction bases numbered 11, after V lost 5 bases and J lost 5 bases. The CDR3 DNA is TGCGCCAGCAGCTCCCGGTCTAGCGGGGATGTAGATACGCAGTATTTT. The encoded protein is CASSSRSSGDVDTQYF.

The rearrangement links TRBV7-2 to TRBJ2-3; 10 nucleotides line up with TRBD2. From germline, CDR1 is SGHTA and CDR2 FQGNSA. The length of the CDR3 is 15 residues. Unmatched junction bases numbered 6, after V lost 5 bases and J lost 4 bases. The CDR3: CASSMSGTSADTQYF. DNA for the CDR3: TGTGCCAGCAGCATGAGCGGGACTAGCGCAGATACGCAGTATTTT.

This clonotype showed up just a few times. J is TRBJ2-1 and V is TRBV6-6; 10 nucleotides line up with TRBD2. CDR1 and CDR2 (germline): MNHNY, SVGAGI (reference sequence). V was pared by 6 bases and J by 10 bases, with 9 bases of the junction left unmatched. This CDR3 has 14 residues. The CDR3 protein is CASRTTSGVGEQFF. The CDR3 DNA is TGTGCCAGCAGAACTACTAGCGGGGTGGGCGAGCAGTTCTTC.

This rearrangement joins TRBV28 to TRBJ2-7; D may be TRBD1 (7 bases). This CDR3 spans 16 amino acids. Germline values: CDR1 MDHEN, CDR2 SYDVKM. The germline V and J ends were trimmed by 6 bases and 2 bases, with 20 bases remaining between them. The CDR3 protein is CASSPSDREVAYEQYF. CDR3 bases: TGTGCCAGCAGCCCATCCGACAGGGAGGTTGCCTACGAGCAGTACTTC.

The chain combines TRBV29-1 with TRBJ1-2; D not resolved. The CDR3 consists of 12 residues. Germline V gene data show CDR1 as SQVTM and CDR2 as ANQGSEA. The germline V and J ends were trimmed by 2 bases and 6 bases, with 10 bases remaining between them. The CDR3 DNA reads TGCAGCGTTGAAAGGAATTTGGATGGCTACACCTTC. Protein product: CSVERNLDGYTF.

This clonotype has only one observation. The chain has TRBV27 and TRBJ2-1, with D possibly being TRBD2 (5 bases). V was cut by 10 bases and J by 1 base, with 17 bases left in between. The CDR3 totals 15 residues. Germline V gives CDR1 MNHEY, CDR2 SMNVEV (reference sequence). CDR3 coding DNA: TGTGCCACCTCGGAGGAAGATCCTTCCTACAATGAGCAGTTCTTC. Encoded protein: CATSEEDPSYNEQFF.

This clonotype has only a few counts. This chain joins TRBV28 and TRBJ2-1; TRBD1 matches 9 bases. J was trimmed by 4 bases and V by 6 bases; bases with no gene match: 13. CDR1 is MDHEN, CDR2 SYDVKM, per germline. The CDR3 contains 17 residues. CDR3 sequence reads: CASSRGEHRGPYNEQFF. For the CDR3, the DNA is TGTGCCAGCAGCCGGGGGGAACACAGGGGGCCTTACAATGAGCAGTTCTTC. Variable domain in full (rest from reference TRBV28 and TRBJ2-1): DVKVTQSSRYLVKRTGEKVFLECVQDMDHENMFWYRQDPGLGLRLIYFSYDVKMKEKGDIPEGYSVSREKKERFSLILESASTNQTSMYLCASSRGEHRGPYNEQFFGPGTRLTVL.

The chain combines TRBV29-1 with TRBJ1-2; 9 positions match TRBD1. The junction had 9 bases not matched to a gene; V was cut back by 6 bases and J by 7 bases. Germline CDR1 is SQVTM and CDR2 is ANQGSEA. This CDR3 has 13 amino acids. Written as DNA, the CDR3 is TGCAGCGTCGACGGGGACAGGGAGGCTGGCTACACCTTC. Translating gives CSVDGDREAGYTF.

CDR3 region: CASSQDLGGVTWTGELFF. The CDR3 bases are TGTGCCAGCAGCCAAGATCTAGGGGGCGTTACGTGGACCGGGGAGCTGTTTTTT. The rearrangement uses TRBV14 and TRBJ2-2; 7 nucleotides line up with TRBD1. Trimming at V came to 0 bases and at J to 5 bases, leaving 12 bases not matched to a gene. The germline CDR1 and CDR2 sequences are SGHDN and FVKESK. This CDR3 comprises 18 residues.

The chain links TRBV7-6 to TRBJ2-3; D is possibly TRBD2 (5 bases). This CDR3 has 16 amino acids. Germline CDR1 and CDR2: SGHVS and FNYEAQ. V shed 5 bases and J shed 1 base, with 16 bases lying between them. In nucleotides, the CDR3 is TGTGCCAGCAGCCCGCAGTCGGGATCTGGCACAGATACGCAGTATTTT. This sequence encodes CASSPQSGSGTDTQYF.

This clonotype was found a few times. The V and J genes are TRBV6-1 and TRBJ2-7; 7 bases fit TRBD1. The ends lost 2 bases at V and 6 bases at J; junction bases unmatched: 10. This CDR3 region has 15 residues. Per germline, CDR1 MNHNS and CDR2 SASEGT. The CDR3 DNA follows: TGTGCCAGCAGTGAAACCGGGACAGTCGGTTTCGAGCAGTACTTC. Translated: CASSETGTVGFEQYF.

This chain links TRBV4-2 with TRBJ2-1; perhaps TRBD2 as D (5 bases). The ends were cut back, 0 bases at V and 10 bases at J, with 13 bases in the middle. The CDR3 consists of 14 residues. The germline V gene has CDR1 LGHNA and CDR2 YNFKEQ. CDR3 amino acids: CASSQDLLAPEQFF. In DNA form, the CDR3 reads TGTGCCAGCAGCCAAGATTTGCTAGCACCCGAGCAGTTCTTC.

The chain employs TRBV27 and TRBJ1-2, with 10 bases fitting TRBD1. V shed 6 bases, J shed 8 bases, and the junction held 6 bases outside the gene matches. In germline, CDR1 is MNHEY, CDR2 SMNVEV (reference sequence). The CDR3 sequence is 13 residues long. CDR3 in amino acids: CASRDRGAGGYTF. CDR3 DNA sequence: TGTGCCAGCAGGGACAGGGGGGCTGGGGGCTACACCTTC.

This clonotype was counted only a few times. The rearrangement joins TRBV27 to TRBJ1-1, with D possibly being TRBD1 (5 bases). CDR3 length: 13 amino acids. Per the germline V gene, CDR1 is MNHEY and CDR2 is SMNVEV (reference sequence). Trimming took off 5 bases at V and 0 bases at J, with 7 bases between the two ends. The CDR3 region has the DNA TGTGCCAGCAGTAAACAGGTGAACACTGAAGCTTTCTTT. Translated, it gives CASSKQVNTEAFF.

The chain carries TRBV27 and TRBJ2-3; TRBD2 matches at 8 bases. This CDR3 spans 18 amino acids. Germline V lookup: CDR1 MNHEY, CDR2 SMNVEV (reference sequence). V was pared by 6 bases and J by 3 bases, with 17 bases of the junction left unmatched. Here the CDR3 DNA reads TGTGCCAGCAGCCTCCTCCCGGGACTAGTGGGGCCTACAGATACGCAGTATTTT. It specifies CASSLLPGLVGPTDTQYF.

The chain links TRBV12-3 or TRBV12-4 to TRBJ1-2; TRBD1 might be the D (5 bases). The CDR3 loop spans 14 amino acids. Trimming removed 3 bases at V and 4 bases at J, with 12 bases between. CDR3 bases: TGTGCCAGCAGTTTTGGGACCTACTTCTATGGCTACACCTTC. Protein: CASSFGTYFYGYTF.

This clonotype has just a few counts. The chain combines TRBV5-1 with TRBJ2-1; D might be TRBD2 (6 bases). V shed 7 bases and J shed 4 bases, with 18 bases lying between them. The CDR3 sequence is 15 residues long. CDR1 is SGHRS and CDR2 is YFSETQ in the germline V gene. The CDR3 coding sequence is TGCGCCAGCGCTATCGACGGGGGTACGTACAATGAGCAGTTCTTC. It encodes CASAIDGGTYNEQFF.

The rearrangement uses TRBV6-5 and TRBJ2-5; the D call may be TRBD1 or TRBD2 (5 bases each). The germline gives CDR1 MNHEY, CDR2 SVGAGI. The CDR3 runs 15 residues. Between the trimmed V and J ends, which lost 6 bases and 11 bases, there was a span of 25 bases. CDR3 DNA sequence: TGTGCCAGCAGCAACCTGGGGGAGACCTACAATGAGCAGTACTTC. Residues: CASSNLGETYNEQYF.

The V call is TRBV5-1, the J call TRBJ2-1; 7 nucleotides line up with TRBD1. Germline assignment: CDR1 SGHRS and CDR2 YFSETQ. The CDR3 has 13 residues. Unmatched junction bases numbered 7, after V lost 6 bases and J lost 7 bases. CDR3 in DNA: TGCGCCAGCAACTTACAGGGGCAAAATGAGCAGTTCTTC. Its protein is CASNLQGQNEQFF.

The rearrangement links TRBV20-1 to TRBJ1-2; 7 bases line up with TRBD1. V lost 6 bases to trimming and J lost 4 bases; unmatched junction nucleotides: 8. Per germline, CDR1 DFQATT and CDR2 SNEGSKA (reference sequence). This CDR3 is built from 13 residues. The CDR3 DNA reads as TGCAGTGCCACCACAGGGGCACGCTATGGCTACACCTTC. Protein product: CSATTGARYGYTF.

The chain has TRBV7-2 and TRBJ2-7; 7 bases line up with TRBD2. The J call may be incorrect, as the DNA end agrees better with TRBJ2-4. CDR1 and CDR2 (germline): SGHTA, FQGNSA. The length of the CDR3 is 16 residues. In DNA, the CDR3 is TGTGCCAGCAGCTTACCAAGCGGACTAGTGAATAACATTCAGTACTTC. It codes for CASSLPSGLVNNIQYF.

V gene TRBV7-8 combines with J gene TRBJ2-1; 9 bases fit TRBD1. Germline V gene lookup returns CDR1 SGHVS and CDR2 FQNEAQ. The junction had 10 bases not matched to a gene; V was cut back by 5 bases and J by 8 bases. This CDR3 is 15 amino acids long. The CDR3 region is CASSKGQGSRYEQFF. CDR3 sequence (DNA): TGTGCCAGCAGCAAGGGACAGGGTAGCCGCTATGAGCAGTTCTTC.

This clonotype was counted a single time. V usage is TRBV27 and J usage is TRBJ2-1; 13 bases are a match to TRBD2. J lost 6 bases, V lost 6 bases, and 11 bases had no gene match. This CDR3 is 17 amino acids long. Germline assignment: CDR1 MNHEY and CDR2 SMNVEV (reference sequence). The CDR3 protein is CASSLRLAGGQRNEQFF. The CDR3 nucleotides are TGTGCCAGCAGCCTGCGACTAGCGGGAGGTCAGCGCAATGAGCAGTTCTTC.

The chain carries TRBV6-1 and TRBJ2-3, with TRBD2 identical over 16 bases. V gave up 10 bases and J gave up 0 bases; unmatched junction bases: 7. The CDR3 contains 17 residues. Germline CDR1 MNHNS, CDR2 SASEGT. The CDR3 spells CATQGLAGGLSTDTQYF. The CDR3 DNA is TGTGCCACCCAGGGACTAGCGGGGGGGCTAAGCACAGATACGCAGTATTTT.

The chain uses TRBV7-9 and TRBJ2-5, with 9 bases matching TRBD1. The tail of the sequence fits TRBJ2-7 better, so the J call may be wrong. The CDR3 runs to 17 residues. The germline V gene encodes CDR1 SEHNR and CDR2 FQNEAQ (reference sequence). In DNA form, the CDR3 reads TGTGCCAGCAGCGACGAAACCCCCGGGACAGGGACCTACGAGCAGTACTTC. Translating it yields CASSDETPGTGTYEQYF.

CDR3 bases: TGTGCCAGCGCGGGGTCCGGGGCCAACGTCCTGACTTTC. Its translation: CASAGSGANVLTF. The chain couples TRBV7-6 to TRBJ2-6; D is perhaps TRBD2 (6 bases). Germline V gene lookup returns CDR1 SGHVS and CDR2 FNYEAQ. The CDR3 length is 13 residues. Trimming pared 8 bases from V and 4 bases from J, leaving 9 bases between.

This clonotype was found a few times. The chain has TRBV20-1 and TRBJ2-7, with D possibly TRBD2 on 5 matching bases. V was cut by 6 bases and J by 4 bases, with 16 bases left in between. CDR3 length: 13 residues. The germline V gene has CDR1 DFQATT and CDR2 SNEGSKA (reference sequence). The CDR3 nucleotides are TGCAGTGCCGAGGGTACGAGGCTTTACGAGCAGTACTTC. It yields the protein CSAEGTRLYEQYF.

The CDR3 DNA follows: TGTGCCACCAGTGATTTAGGGGTGGCCCACAATGAGCAGTTCTTC. It codes for CATSDLGVAHNEQFF. The chain combines TRBV24-1 with TRBJ2-1, with D perhaps TRBD1 (5 bases). Between the trimmed V and J ends, which lost 1 base and 5 bases, there was a span of 11 bases. Germline lookup yields CDR1 KGHDR and CDR2 SFDVKD. There are 15 residues in the CDR3.

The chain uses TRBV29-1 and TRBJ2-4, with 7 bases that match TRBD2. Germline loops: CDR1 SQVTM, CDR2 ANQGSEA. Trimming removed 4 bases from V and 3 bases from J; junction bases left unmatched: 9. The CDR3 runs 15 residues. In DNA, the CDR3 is TGCAGCGTTGTCAATCCTGTAGCGGGCAAAAACATTCAGTACTTC. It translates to CSVVNPVAGKNIQYF. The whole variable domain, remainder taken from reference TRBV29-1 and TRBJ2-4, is SAVISQKPSRDICQRGTSLTIQCQVDSQVTMMFWYRQQPGQSLTLIATANQGSEATYESGFVIDKFPISRPNLTFSTLTVSNMSPEDSSIYLCSVVNPVAGKNIQYFGAGTRLSVL.

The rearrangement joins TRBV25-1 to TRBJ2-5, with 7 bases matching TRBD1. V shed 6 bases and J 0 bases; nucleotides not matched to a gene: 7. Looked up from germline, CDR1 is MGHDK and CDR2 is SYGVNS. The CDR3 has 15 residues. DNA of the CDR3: TGTGCCAGCAGACAATCAACAGGGGACCAAGAGACCCAGTACTTC. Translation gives CASRQSTGDQETQYF.